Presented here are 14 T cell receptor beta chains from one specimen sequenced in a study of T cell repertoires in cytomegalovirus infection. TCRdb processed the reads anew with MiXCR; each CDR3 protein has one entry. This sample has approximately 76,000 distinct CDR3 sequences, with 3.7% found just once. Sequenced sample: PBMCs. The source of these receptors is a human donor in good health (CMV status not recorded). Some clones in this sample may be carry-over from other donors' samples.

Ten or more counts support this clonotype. CDR3 in DNA: TGTGCCAGCAGCTTCGGGCAAGTGAGCTCCTACAATGAGCAGTTCTTC. Translation: CASSFGQVSSYNEQFF. The V gene is TRBV5-5, the J gene TRBJ2-1, with D unresolved. CDR1 and CDR2 (germline): SGHKS, YYEKEE (reference sequence). The CDR3 totals 16 residues. The V end lost 2 bases, the J end lost 0 bases, and 12 bases lay between the germline ends.

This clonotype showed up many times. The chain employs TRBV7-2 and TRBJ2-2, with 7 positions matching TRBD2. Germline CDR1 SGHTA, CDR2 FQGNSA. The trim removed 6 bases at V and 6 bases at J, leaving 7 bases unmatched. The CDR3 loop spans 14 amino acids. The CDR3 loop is CASSRTSNSGELFF. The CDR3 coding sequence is TGTGCCAGCAGTCGGACTAGTAATTCCGGGGAGCTGTTTTTT.

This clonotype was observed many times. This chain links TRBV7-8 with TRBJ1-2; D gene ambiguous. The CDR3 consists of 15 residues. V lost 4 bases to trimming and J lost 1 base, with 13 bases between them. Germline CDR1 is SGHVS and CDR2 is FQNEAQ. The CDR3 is CASSSRGIFNYGYTF. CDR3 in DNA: TGTGCCAGCAGCTCCCGTGGAATTTTTAACTATGGCTACACCTTC.

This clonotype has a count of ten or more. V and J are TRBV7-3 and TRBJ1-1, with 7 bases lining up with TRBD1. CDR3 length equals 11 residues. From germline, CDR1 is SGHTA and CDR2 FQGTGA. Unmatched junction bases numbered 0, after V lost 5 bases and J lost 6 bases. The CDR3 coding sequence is TGTGCCAGCAGCGGGACAGCTGAAGCTTTCTTT. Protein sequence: CASSGTAEAFF.

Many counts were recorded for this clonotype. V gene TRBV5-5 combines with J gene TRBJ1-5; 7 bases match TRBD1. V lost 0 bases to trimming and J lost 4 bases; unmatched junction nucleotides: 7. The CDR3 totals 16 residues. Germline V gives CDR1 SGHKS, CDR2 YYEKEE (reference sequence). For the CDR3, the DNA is TGTGCCAGCAGCTTGGGTTCCGGGACAGATAATCAGCCCCAGCATTTT. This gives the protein CASSLGSGTDNQPQHF.

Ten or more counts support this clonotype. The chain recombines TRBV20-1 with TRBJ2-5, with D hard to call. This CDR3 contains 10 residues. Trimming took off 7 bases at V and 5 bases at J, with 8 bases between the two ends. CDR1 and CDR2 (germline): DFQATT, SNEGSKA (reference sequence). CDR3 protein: CSVPWETQYF. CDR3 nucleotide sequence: TGCAGTGTTCCGTGGGAGACCCAGTACTTC.

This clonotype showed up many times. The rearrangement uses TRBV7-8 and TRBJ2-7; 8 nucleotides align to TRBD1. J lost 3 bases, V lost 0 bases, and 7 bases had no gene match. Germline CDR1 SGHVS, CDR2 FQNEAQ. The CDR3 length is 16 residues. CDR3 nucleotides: TGTGCCAGCAGCTTAGCGTTGGTCGGACAGGGCTACGAGCAGTACTTC. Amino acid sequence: CASSLALVGQGYEQYF. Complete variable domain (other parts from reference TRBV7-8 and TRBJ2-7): GAGVSQSPRYKVAKRGQDVALRCDPISGHVSLFWYQQALGQGPEFLTYFQNEAQLDKSGLPSDRFFAERPEGSVSTLKIQRTQQEDSAVYLCASSLALVGQGYEQYFGPGTRLTVT.

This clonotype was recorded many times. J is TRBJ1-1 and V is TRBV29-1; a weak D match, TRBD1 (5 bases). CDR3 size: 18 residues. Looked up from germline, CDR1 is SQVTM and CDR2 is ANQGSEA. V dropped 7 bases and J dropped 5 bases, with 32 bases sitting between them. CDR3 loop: CSGTLGGFGWVSDTEAFF. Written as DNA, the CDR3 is TGCAGCGGGACGCTCGGGGGGTTTGGATGGGTCTCGGATACTGAAGCTTTCTTT.

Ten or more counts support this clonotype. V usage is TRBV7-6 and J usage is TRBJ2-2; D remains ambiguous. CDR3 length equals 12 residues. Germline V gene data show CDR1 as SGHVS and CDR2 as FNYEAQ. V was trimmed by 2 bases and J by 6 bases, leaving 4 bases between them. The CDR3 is CASSLSAGELFF. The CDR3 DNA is TGTGCCAGCAGCTTATCAGCCGGGGAGCTGTTTTTT.

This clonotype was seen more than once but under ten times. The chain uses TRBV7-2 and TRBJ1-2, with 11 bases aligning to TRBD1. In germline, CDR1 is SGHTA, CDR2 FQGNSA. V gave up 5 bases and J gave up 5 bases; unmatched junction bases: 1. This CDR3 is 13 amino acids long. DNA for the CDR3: TGTGCCAGCAGCGGGACAGGGGGGTATGGCTACACCTTC. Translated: CASSGTGGYGYTF. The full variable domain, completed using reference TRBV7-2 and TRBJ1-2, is GAGVSQSPSNKVTEKGKDVELRCDPISGHTALYWYRQSLGQGLEFLIYFQGNSAPDKSGLPSDRFSAERTGGSVSTLTIQRTQQEDSAVYLCASSGTGGYGYTFGSGTRLTVV.

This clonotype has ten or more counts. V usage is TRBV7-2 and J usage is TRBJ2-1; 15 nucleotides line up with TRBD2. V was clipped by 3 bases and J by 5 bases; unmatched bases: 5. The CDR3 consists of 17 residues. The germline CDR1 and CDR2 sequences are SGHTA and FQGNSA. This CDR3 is CASSFRRTSGGDNEQFF. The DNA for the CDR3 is TGTGCCAGCAGCTTTCGGCGGACTAGCGGGGGGGACAATGAGCAGTTCTTC. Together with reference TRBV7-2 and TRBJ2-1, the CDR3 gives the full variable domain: GAGVSQSPSNKVTEKGKDVELRCDPISGHTALYWYRQSLGQGLEFLIYFQGNSAPDKSGLPSDRFSAERTGGSVSTLTIQRTQQEDSAVYLCASSFRRTSGGDNEQFFGPGTRLTVL.

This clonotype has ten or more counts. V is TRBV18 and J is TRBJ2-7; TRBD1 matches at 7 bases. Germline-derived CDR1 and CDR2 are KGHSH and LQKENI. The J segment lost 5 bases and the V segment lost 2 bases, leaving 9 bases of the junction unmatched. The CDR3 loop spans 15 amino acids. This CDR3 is CASSPTARTGDEQYF. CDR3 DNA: TGTGCCAGCTCACCAACGGCCCGAACAGGGGACGAGCAGTACTTC.

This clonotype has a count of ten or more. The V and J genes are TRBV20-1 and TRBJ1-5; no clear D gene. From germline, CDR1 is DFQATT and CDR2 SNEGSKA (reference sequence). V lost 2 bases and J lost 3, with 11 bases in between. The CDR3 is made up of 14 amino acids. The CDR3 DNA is TGCAGTGCTAGATCCCAGATACCCAATCAGCCCCAGCATTTT. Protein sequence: CSARSQIPNQPQHF.

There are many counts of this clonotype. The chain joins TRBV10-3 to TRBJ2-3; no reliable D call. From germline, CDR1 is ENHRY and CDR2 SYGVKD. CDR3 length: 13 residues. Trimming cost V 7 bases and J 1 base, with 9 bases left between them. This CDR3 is CAIIISGTDTQYF. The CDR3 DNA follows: TGTGCCATCATAATCAGCGGCACAGATACGCAGTATTTT.